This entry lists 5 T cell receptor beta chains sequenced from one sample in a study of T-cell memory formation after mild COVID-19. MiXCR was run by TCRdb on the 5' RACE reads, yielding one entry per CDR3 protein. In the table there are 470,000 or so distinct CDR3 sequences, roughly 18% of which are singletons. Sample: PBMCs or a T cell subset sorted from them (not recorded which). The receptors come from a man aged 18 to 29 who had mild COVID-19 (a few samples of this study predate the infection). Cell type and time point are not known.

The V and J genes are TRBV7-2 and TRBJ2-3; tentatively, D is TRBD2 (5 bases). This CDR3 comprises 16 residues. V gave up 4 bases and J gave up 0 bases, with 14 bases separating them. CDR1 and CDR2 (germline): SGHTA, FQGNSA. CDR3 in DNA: TGTGCCAGCAGCTGGGCGGGTGTGGGTAGCACAGATACGCAGTATTTT. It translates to CASSWAGVGSTDTQYF. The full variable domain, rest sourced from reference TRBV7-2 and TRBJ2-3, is GAGVSQSPSNKVTEKGKDVELRCDPISGHTALYWYRQSLGQGLEFLIYFQGNSAPDKSGLPSDRFSAERTGGSVSTLTIQRTQQEDSAVYLCASSWAGVGSTDTQYFGPGTRLTVL.

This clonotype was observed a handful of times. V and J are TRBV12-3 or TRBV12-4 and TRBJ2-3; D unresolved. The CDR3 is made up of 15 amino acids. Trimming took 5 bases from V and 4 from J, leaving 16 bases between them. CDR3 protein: CASSRSANTPDTQYF. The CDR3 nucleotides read TGTGCCAGCAGTCGGTCAGCCAATACCCCAGATACGCAGTATTTT.

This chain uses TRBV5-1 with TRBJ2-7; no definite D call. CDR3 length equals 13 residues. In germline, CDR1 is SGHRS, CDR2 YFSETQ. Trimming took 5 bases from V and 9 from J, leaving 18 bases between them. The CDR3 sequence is CASSSTPQERQYV. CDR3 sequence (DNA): TGCGCCAGCAGTTCAACCCCTCAGGAGCGGCAGTACGTC.

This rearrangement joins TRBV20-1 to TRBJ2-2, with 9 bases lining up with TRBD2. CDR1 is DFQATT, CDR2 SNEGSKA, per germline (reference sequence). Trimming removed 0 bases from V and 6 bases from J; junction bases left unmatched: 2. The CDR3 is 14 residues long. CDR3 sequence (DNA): TGCAGTGCTAGAGAGGTAGCGGGGGCCGGGGAGCTGTTTTTT. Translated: CSAREVAGAGELFF.

CDR3 sequence reads: CASSPLGLWGEEYV. The CDR3 region has the DNA TGTGCCAGCAGTCCTCTGGGACTCTGGGGTGAGGAGTACGTC. The J gene is TRBJ2-7, the V gene TRBV27; D perhaps matches TRBD2 (6 bases). V lost 5 bases and J lost 11, with 22 bases in between. Germline lookup yields CDR1 MNHEY and CDR2 SMNVEV (reference sequence). The CDR3 sequence is 14 residues long.